The 5 T cell receptor beta chains below all came from one sample that was sequenced in a study of cytomegalovirus exposure and HLA in healthy donors. Vbeta (60) and Jbeta (13) primers were used in the PCR. Clones were read by immunoSEQ multiplex PCR, and TCRdb kept only the in-frame ones, dropping some. The sample has 100,000 to 150,000 clones; roughly 88% are singletons. Sequenced input: PBMCs. These receptor sequences come from a boy aged 5-17 years in good health and CMV-seronegative.

This chain joins TRBV10-3 and TRBJ2-7, with TRBD1 identical over 8 bases. Trimming took 8 bases from V and 6 from J; bases not matched to a gene: 6. The CDR3 length is 12 residues. Germline assignment: CDR1 ENHRY and CDR2 SYGVKD. The CDR3 DNA reads TGTGCCATCGGAAGACAGGGGTTCGAGCAGTACTTC. Translating it yields CAIGRQGFEQYF.

CDR3 sequence (DNA): TGTGCCAGCACCGGAGGACTTGGGACCGGGGAGCTGTTTTTT. Encoded protein: CASTGGLGTGELFF. The chain has TRBV6-6 and TRBJ2-2; D is possibly TRBD2 (5 bases). Trimming shortened V by 7 bases and J by 5 bases, and 14 bases separated the two germline ends. The CDR3 is made up of 14 amino acids. Germline V CDR1 and CDR2: MNHNY, SVGAGI (reference sequence).

This clone was found once. The chain is built from TRBV19 and TRBJ1-5, with 10 bases matching TRBD1. After removal of 5 bases from V and 6 bases from J, the junction contained 4 bases not matched to a gene. From germline, CDR1 is LNHDA and CDR2 SQIVND (reference sequence). This CDR3 has 14 residues. In nucleotides, the CDR3 is TGTGCCAGTAGTGTGACAGGGGGCGTTCAGCCCCAGCATTTT. This codes for CASSVTGGVQPQHF.

There are a few counts of this clone. J is TRBJ1-2 and V is TRBV6-5; D might be TRBD1 (5 bases). The CDR3 has 14 residues. CDR1 and CDR2 (germline): MNHEY, SVGAGI. V lost 0 bases and J 8 bases, leaving 13 bases between the germline ends. Written as DNA, the CDR3 is TGTGCCAGCAGTTACTCGCCCCAGGGAGGGGGCTACACCTTC. Translated: CASSYSPQGGGYTF.

V usage is TRBV5-1 and J usage is TRBJ2-7; 10 bases agree with TRBD1. With 4 bases clipped from V and 2 bases from J, the junction kept 9 bases outside the gene matches. CDR1 and CDR2 from the germline V gene are SGHRS and YFSETQ. The CDR3 consists of 16 residues. CDR3 bases: TGCGCCAGCAGCCCCAAGACAGGGGGCGTCGCCTACGAGCAGTACTTC. Its translation: CASSPKTGGVAYEQYF.